Given below is one T cell receptor (beta chain) in context. This sample stems from a study of blood T cell repertoires in COVID-19. TCRdb's table, derived via immunoSEQ multiplex PCR, lists solely in-frame clones and lacks some. The table includes a few hundred thousand clones, roughly 84% detected once. Germline-derived CDR1 and CDR2 are SEHNR and FQNEAQ (reference sequence). This CDR3 comprises 19 residues. The ends lost 0 bases at V and 3 bases at J; junction bases unmatched: 11. The chain combines TRBV7-9 with TRBJ2-3, with TRBD1 identical over 11 bases. This receptor was identified in a woman between 18 and 29 years old who had been exposed to COVID-19. The source material was PBMCs or T cells enriched from blood (not recorded which). CDR3 DNA: TGTGCCAGCAGCTTAGCACGATGGACAGGGGGCTTGGGGACAGATACGCAGTATTTT. As protein: CASSLARWTGGLGTDTQYF.